These 25 T cell receptor beta chains originate from one sample sequenced in a study of blood T cell repertoires in COVID-19. Assay: immunoSEQ multiplex PCR; the TCRdb copy retains only in-frame clones and omits some. Among around 140,000 clones listed, 84% were seen once. Sequenced: peripheral blood. The receptor source for this set is a woman aged 55-69 years with acute or convalescent COVID-19.

The rearrangement joins TRBV5-5 to TRBJ1-6; no clear D gene. The germline V gene has CDR1 SGHKS and CDR2 YYEKEE (reference sequence). V was shortened by 2 bases and J by 9 bases, with 18 bases between the two germline ends. This CDR3 has 16 residues. In DNA form, the CDR3 reads TGTGCCAGCAGCTTCGCCGGAGGGAATTTTATTTCACCCCTCCACTTT. Its translation is CASSFAGGNFISPLHF.

This clone was found a few times. The rearrangement joins TRBV18 to TRBJ1-1; D gene uncertain. CDR1 is KGHSH, CDR2 LQKENI, per germline. Trimming removed 0 bases at V and 1 base at J, with 6 bases between. CDR3 length equals 14 residues. The CDR3 here is CASSPPERNTEAFF. The CDR3 DNA is TGTGCCAGCTCACCACCTGAGAGGAACACTGAAGCTTTCTTT.

The chain's CDR3 is CASSVGEGPKYEQYF. The CDR3 DNA sequence: TGTGCCAGCAGCGTTGGGGAGGGCCCAAAGTACGAGCAGTACTTC. This chain uses TRBV9 with TRBJ2-7, with 7 bases aligning to TRBD2. CDR3 length: 15 amino acids. V gave up 2 bases and J gave up 4 bases; unmatched junction bases: 9. Germline V gives CDR1 SGDLS, CDR2 YYNGEE.

This sequence joins TRBV28 and TRBJ1-3, with a weak D call TRBD1 (6 bases). V lost 1 base, J lost 0 bases, and 10 bases lay in between. CDR3 length: 16 residues. Per the germline V gene, CDR1 is MDHEN and CDR2 is SYDVKM. CDR3 protein: CASSLYQGSSGNTIYF. The CDR3 DNA reads TGTGCCAGCAGTTTATATCAGGGGTCCTCTGGAAACACCATATATTTT.

V gene TRBV29-1 combines with J gene TRBJ2-1; maybe TRBD2 (6 bases). The V end lost 3 bases, the J end lost 3 bases, and 6 bases lay between the germline ends. Germline V gene data show CDR1 as SQVTM and CDR2 as ANQGSEA. CDR3 length equals 12 residues. CDR3 nucleotides: TGCAGCGTTGAGCGGGGCTACAATGAGCAGTTCTTC. It specifies CSVERGYNEQFF.

The rearrangement joins TRBV6-5 to TRBJ1-1, with 9 positions matching TRBD1. The CDR3 is 14 amino acids. The germline gives CDR1 MNHEY, CDR2 SVGAGI. With 5 bases clipped from V and 2 bases from J, the junction kept 3 bases outside the gene matches. Here the CDR3 DNA reads TGTGCCAGCAGTACGGGACAGGGAAACACTGAAGCTTTCTTT. Encoded protein: CASSTGQGNTEAFF.

V gene TRBV12-3 or TRBV12-4 combines with J gene TRBJ1-3; D gene uncertain. CDR3 length equals 13 residues. V gave up 4 bases and J gave up 3 bases, with 7 bases separating them. CDR3 coding DNA: TGTGCCAGCAGTTACGGGATTGGAAACACCATATATTTT. Amino acids: CASSYGIGNTIYF.

This sequence joins TRBV29-1 and TRBJ1-6; 8 bases are a match to TRBD1. The V gene's germline CDR1 is SQVTM and CDR2 ANQGSEA. V shed 6 bases, J shed 6 bases, and the junction held 7 bases outside the gene matches. The CDR3 length is 14 residues. CDR3 amino acids: CSVSEGQANSPLHF. The CDR3 region has the DNA TGCAGCGTCTCGGAGGGACAGGCTAATTCACCCCTCCACTTT.

CDR3 sequence: CASSSRDRVGTGELFF. In DNA, the CDR3 is TGCGCCAGCAGCTCCCGGGACAGGGTAGGGACCGGGGAGCTGTTTTTT. This chain uses TRBV5-1 with TRBJ2-2, with TRBD1 identical over 9 bases. The germline V gene has CDR1 SGHRS and CDR2 YFSETQ. J was trimmed by 5 bases and V by 3 bases; bases with no gene match: 8. The CDR3 length is 16 residues.

The chain recombines TRBV27 with TRBJ2-7; possible D gene TRBD2, 6 bases. The length of the CDR3 is 13 residues. CDR1 and CDR2 (germline): MNHEY, SMNVEV (reference sequence). V was shortened by 5 bases and J by 7 bases, with 15 bases between the two germline ends. The CDR3 bases are TGTGCCAGCAGTCGCCGGGGGAGTGGAGAGCAGTACTTC. This gives the protein CASSRRGSGEQYF.

The chain uses TRBV28 and TRBJ2-7; the D is unclear. The ends were cut back, 2 bases at V and 0 bases at J, with 17 bases in the middle. The length of the CDR3 is 17 residues. Per germline, CDR1 MDHEN and CDR2 SYDVKM. The chain's CDR3 is CASSLPRGAHSSYEQYF. The CDR3 coding sequence is TGTGCCAGCAGTTTACCCCGTGGAGCGCATAGCTCCTACGAGCAGTACTTC. Together with reference TRBV28 and TRBJ2-7, the CDR3 gives the full variable domain: DVKVTQSSRYLVKRTGEKVFLECVQDMDHENMFWYRQDPGLGLRLIYFSYDVKMKEKGDIPEGYSVSREKKERFSLILESASTNQTSMYLCASSLPRGAHSSYEQYFGPGTRLTVT.

This chain connects TRBV28 to TRBJ1-2; the match to TRBD1 covers 10 bases. Trimming removed 2 bases from V and 7 bases from J; junction bases left unmatched: 7. The CDR3 is 15 amino acids. In germline, CDR1 is MDHEN, CDR2 SYDVKM. The CDR3 coding sequence is TGTGCCAGCAGTTTACGGGACAGGGGAGATCTTGGCTACACCTTC. This gives the protein CASSLRDRGDLGYTF.

This chain links TRBV18 with TRBJ2-1; 8 bases map to TRBD2. CDR3 length: 16 residues. Per germline, CDR1 KGHSH and CDR2 LQKENI. J gave up 4 bases and V 4 bases, and 9 bases lay outside the gene matches. CDR3 nucleotide sequence: TGTGCCAGCTCACTCGCGACTAGCGCATTTTACAATGAGCAGTTCTTC. As protein: CASSLATSAFYNEQFF.

J is TRBJ1-2 and V is TRBV2; D is unresolved. V lost 3 bases and J 2 bases, leaving 10 bases between the germline ends. Germline lookup yields CDR1 SNHLY and CDR2 FYNNEI. There are 14 residues in the CDR3. The CDR3 DNA follows: TGTGCCAGCAGTGATGAGGGTCGAAACTATGGCTACACCTTC. It specifies CASSDEGRNYGYTF.

V usage is TRBV3-1 (or the pseudogene TRBV3-2) and J usage is TRBJ2-3; 9 bases align to TRBD2. Looked up from germline, CDR1 is LGHDT and CDR2 is YNNKEL (reference sequence). Germline trimming cut 1 base from V and 6 bases from J; bases unmatched to any gene: 17. The CDR3 is 19 residues long. The CDR3 protein is CASSQGAPLAGVMGDTQYF. CDR3 coding DNA: TGTGCCAGCAGCCAAGGGGCCCCTTTAGCGGGAGTTATGGGCGATACGCAGTATTTT.

The rearrangement links TRBV18 to TRBJ2-1; 10 positions agree with TRBD2. CDR3 length equals 15 residues. The ends lost 3 bases at V and 4 bases at J; junction bases unmatched: 3. CDR1 and CDR2 from the germline V gene are KGHSH and LQKENI. The CDR3 coding sequence is TGTGCCAGCTCACCCCGGACTAGCGGATACAATGAGCAGTTCTTC. It codes for CASSPRTSGYNEQFF.

This clone was counted at least ten times. This chain joins TRBV6-5 and TRBJ2-2, with D uncertain. Germline-derived CDR1 and CDR2 are MNHEY and SVGAGI. This CDR3 spans 15 amino acids. The germline V and J ends were trimmed by 3 bases and 4 bases, with 12 bases remaining between them. The CDR3 protein is CASSYLGLGTGELFF. The CDR3 region has the DNA TGTGCCAGCAGTTATCTCGGTCTTGGCACCGGGGAGCTGTTTTTT.

This clone has a count of ten or more. The CDR3 coding sequence is TGTGCCTGGAGGGATAGACCGGGTTTGGGTTCCTACGAGCAGTACTTC. Its translation: CAWRDRPGLGSYEQYF. This chain joins TRBV30 and TRBJ2-7, with D unresolved. V was pared by 3 bases and J by 1 base, with 19 bases between. Per germline, CDR1 GTSNPN and CDR2 SVGIG (reference sequence). The CDR3 is 16 residues long.

This chain joins TRBV19 and TRBJ2-2, with TRBD2 matching over 10 bases. Germline lookup yields CDR1 LNHDA and CDR2 SQIVND (reference sequence). The CDR3 spans 14 residues. V trimming: 7 bases; J trimming: 4 bases; junction bases outside the gene matches: 3. The DNA for the CDR3 is TGTGCCAGTAATCTAGCGGGAGTCACCGGGGAGCTGTTTTTT. It encodes CASNLAGVTGELFF. Looking up the rest from reference TRBV19 and TRBJ2-2 gives the full variable domain: DGGITQSPKYLFRKEGQNVTLSCEQNLNHDAMYWYRQDPGQGLRLIYYSQIVNDFQKGDIAEGYSVSREKKESFPLTVTSAQKNPTAFYLCASNLAGVTGELFFGEGSRLTVL.

J is TRBJ2-7 and V is TRBV29-1; 9 nucleotides agree with TRBD2. Germline-derived CDR1 and CDR2 are SQVTM and ANQGSEA. The CDR3 runs to 14 residues. V lost 4 bases and J lost 5; bases outside the gene matches: 9. The CDR3 spells CSVALAGNVHEQYF. The CDR3, as DNA: TGCAGCGTTGCCCTAGCGGGAAACGTCCACGAGCAGTACTTC.

The chain couples TRBV27 to TRBJ2-7, with 8 bases identical to TRBD1. The CDR3 is 14 residues long. CDR1 MNHEY and CDR2 SMNVEV come from the germline V gene (reference sequence). V lost 6 bases to trimming and J lost 2 bases; unmatched junction nucleotides: 6. CDR3 protein: CASRQGTGPYEQYF. CDR3 DNA: TGTGCCAGCAGGCAGGGGACAGGACCCTACGAGCAGTACTTC.

This chain connects TRBV18 to TRBJ2-5; the match to TRBD1 covers 7 bases. Germline V gene sequence: CDR1 KGHSH, CDR2 LQKENI. The CDR3 totals 15 residues. J lost 2 bases, V lost 2 bases, and 5 bases had no gene match. The CDR3 DNA is TGTGCCAGCTCACCATGGGCAGGGGGTCAAGAGACCCAGTACTTC. This sequence encodes CASSPWAGGQETQYF.

V usage is TRBV28 and J usage is TRBJ2-1; possibly TRBD2 for D (5 bases). The CDR3 runs to 13 residues. V lost 10 bases and J lost 10, with 20 bases in between. CDR1 MDHEN and CDR2 SYDVKM come from the germline V gene. This CDR3 is CATHPGIVMEQFF. Written as DNA, the CDR3 is TGTGCCACTCATCCGGGAATTGTCATGGAGCAGTTCTTC.

The CDR3 DNA sequence: TGTGCCAGCTCACTTGAGCGGGCTACGCAGTATTTT. It specifies CASSLERATQYF. This chain connects TRBV18 to TRBJ2-3; weak D call: TRBD2 (6 bases). Trimming removed 4 bases from V and 8 bases from J, with 10 bases in between. The CDR3 runs 12 residues. The germline V gene encodes CDR1 KGHSH and CDR2 LQKENI. Based on the CDR3 plus reference TRBV18 and TRBJ2-3, the full variable domain is NAGVMQNPRHLVRRRGQEARLRCSPMKGHSHVYWYRQLPEEGLKFMVYLQKENIIDESGMPKERFSAEFPKEGPSILRIQQVVRGDSAAYFCASSLERATQYFGPGTRLTVL.

The chain recombines TRBV3-1 (or the pseudogene TRBV3-2) with TRBJ2-3; 7 bases align to TRBD2. V trimming: 5 bases; J trimming: 3 bases; junction bases outside the gene matches: 8. The length of the CDR3 is 15 residues. Germline CDR1 LGHDT, CDR2 YNNKEL (reference sequence). This chain's CDR3 is CASSSGGGRTDTQYF. The CDR3 DNA follows: TGTGCCAGCAGCTCCGGCGGGGGTCGGACAGATACGCAGTATTTT.